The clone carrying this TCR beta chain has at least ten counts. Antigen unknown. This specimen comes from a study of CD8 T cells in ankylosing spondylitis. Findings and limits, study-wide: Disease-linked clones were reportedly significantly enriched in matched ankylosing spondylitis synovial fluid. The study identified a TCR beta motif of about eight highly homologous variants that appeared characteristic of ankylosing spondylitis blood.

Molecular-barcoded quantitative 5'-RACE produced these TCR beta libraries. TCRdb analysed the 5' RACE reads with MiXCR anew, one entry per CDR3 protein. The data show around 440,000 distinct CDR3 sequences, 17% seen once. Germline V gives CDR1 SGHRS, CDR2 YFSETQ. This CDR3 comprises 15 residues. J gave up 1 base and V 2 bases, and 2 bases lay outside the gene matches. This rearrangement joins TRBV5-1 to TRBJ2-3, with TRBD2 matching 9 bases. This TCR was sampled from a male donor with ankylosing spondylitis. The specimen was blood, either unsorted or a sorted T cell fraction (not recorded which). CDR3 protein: CASSLSSGGTDTQYF. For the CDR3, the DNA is TGCGCCAGCAGCTTATCTAGCGGGGGCACAGATACGCAGTATTTT.